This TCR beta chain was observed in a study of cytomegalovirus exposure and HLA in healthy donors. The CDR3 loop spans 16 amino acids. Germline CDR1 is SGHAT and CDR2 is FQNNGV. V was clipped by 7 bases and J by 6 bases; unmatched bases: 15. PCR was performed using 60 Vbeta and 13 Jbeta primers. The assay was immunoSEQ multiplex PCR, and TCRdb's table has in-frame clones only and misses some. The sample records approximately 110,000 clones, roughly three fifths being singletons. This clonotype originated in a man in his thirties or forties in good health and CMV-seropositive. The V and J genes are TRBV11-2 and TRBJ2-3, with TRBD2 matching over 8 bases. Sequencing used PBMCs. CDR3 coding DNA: TGTGCCAGCACGCAAAGTCGGCGGGGGGTCGGGGATACGCAGTATTTT. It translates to CASTQSRRGVGDTQYF.